This T cell receptor (beta chain) was documented in a study of blood T cell repertoires in COVID-19. Repertoires were generated with immunoSEQ multiplex PCR, while TCRdb's copy carries only in-frame clones and drops some. The table shows roughly 250,000 clones, with around 89% occurring only once. The receptor was derived from a woman between 40 and 55 years old with acute COVID-19. The sequenced material came from PBMCs or T cells enriched from blood (not recorded which).

The CDR3 coding sequence is TGTGCCAGCTCACCAAGGACGGGAGTCTATGGCTACACCTTC. Its protein is CASSPRTGVYGYTF. V and J are TRBV18 and TRBJ1-2; D is ambiguous. V was trimmed by 2 bases and J by 4 bases, leaving 11 bases between them. The CDR3 has 14 amino acids. Per germline, CDR1 KGHSH and CDR2 LQKENI.